This T cell receptor (beta chain) was captured by sequencing in a study of CD8 T cells in ankylosing spondylitis. Study-wide points: A motif of under 10 highly homologous TCR beta variants was seen as apparently characteristic of ankylosing spondylitis blood.

TCRdb independently ran MiXCR on the 5' RACE reads; one entry per CDR3 protein. The sample shows hundreds of thousands of distinct CDR3 sequences, about a sixth of them seen only once. On this clonotype: The antigen is undetermined.

V was trimmed by 0 bases and J by 1 base, leaving 13 bases between them. Germline CDR1 and CDR2: SGDLS and YYNGEE. This CDR3 has 16 amino acids. The genes are TRBV9 and TRBJ1-2; TRBD1 is a possible D gene (6 bases). Sequencing input: blood, either unsorted or a sorted T cell fraction (not recorded which). The clonotype originates from a male donor with ankylosing spondylitis. CDR3 nucleotides: TGTGCCAGCAGCGTAGTTAAGACAGGTCTTAACTATGGCTACACCTTC. Amino acid sequence: CASSVVKTGLNYGYTF.